These 30 T cell receptor beta chains came from one sample sequenced in a study of TIL therapy for anti-PD-1-resistant metastatic lung cancer. The sample's time point: pre-treatment sample, taken before nivolumab and TIL therapy. The immunoSEQ assay was v3. The method was immunoSEQ multiplex PCR; TCRdb's version includes in-frame clones alone and lacks a portion of them. The sample lists around 16,000 clones; less than 80% were seen once. The sample in question was blood, obtained at baseline. These receptors all come from a person aged 25 to 79 with non-small cell lung cancer.

V is TRBV19 and J is TRBJ1-1; TRBD1 might be the D (6 bases). The CDR3 totals 16 residues. Per the germline V gene, CDR1 is LNHDA and CDR2 is SQIVND (reference sequence). The ends were cut back, 8 bases at V and 1 base at J, with 20 bases in the middle. The CDR3 loop is CASGTQGSLGNTEAFF. The CDR3 DNA follows: TGTGCCAGTGGGACCCAGGGGTCCTTGGGGAACACTGAAGCTTTCTTT.

In this sample, this clone turned up a few times. CDR3 DNA sequence: TGTGCCAGCAGTTTAGAGACAGTCTACAATGAGCAGTTCTTC. Protein: CASSLETVYNEQFF. V usage is TRBV28 and J usage is TRBJ2-1; possible D gene TRBD1, 5 bases. This CDR3 contains 14 residues. Germline V gene sequence: CDR1 MDHEN, CDR2 SYDVKM. The ends were cut back, 2 bases at V and 3 bases at J, with 8 bases in the middle.

The genes are TRBV5-1 and TRBJ2-3; D not resolved. V was shortened by 0 bases and J by 6 bases, with 8 bases between the two germline ends. The germline gives CDR1 SGHRS, CDR2 YFSETQ. CDR3 size: 13 residues. The DNA for the CDR3 is TGCGCCAGCAGCTTGGTGGCGGACGATACGCAGTATTTT. Encoded protein: CASSLVADDTQYF.

The chain has TRBV7-2 and TRBJ2-1; TRBD2 matches at 11 bases. The CDR3 covers 16 residues. Germline V gene lookup returns CDR1 SGHTA and CDR2 FQGNSA. The trim removed 2 bases at V and 8 bases at J, leaving 8 bases unmatched. In nucleotides, the CDR3 is TGTGCCAGCAGCTTATTCGGAGGACTAGCGGGCCATGAGCAGTTCTTC. As protein: CASSLFGGLAGHEQFF.

The V gene is TRBV5-1, the J gene TRBJ2-5; D gene unclear. The CDR3 is 14 amino acids. Germline CDR1 SGHRS, CDR2 YFSETQ. V lost 4 bases and J 3 bases, leaving 13 bases between the germline ends. For the CDR3, the DNA is TGCGCCAGCAGCCTATCGGACGTCAAAGAGACCCAGTACTTC. Translated: CASSLSDVKETQYF.

This clone appeared once. The gene calls are TRBV7-2 and TRBJ1-1, with D possibly TRBD1 on 5 matching bases. Germline V gene sequence: CDR1 SGHTA, CDR2 FQGNSA. The CDR3 totals 14 residues. V dropped 5 bases and J dropped 0 bases, with 10 bases sitting between them. The CDR3 DNA reads as TGTGCCAGCAGCCCGGGACCTCTGAACACTGAAGCTTTCTTT. Residues: CASSPGPLNTEAFF.

The rearrangement joins TRBV18 to TRBJ2-7, with D tentatively TRBD1 (5 bases). Germline loops: CDR1 KGHSH, CDR2 LQKENI. V lost 3 bases and J 5 bases, leaving 14 bases between the germline ends. The CDR3 is 14 amino acids. Here the CDR3 reads CASSPAAGSNEQYF. CDR3 nucleotides: TGTGCCAGCTCACCTGCGGCAGGGTCCAACGAGCAGTACTTC.

The rearrangement links TRBV7-3 to TRBJ1-1; D ambiguous. Trimming pared 1 base from V and 3 bases from J, leaving 9 bases between. This CDR3 is built from 14 residues. The V gene's germline CDR1 is SGHTA and CDR2 FQGTGA. The CDR3 reads CASSLNRGYTEAFF. CDR3 bases: TGTGCCAGCAGCTTAAATCGGGGATACACTGAAGCTTTCTTT.

The J gene is TRBJ2-3, the V gene TRBV6-5, with no clear D. The length of the CDR3 is 13 residues. V lost 2 bases, J lost 1 base, and 4 bases lay in between. CDR1 is MNHEY and CDR2 is SVGAGI in the germline V gene. The CDR3 spells CASSYDGTDTQYF. The CDR3 nucleotides are TGTGCCAGCAGTTACGACGGCACAGATACGCAGTATTTT.

J is TRBJ1-1 and V is TRBV27; D is unresolved. Germline-derived CDR1 and CDR2 are MNHEY and SMNVEV (reference sequence). The V end lost 3 bases, the J end lost 4 bases, and 12 bases lay between the germline ends. The CDR3 contains 14 residues. The DNA of the CDR3 is TGTGCCAGCAGTTTCAGGAGTTCTATCACTGAAGCTTTCTTT. Its protein product is CASSFRSSITEAFF.

V usage is TRBV5-6 and J usage is TRBJ2-3; TRBD1 agrees at 8 bases. The CDR3 covers 13 residues. Germline V lookup: CDR1 SGHDT, CDR2 YYEEEE. Trimming took 4 bases from V and 3 from J; bases not matched to a gene: 1. CDR3 DNA sequence: TGTGCCAGCAGCCGGACAGGGACAGATACGCAGTATTTT. It yields the protein CASSRTGTDTQYF.

The J gene is TRBJ2-3, the V gene TRBV30; D is unclear. This CDR3 has 13 residues. In germline, CDR1 is GTSNPN, CDR2 SVGIG (reference sequence). The V and J ends lost 7 bases and 3 bases respectively, with 14 bases between them. The CDR3, as DNA: TGTGCCTTAAGTCTGCGGAAGACAGATACGCAGTATTTT. It encodes CALSLRKTDTQYF.

DNA for the CDR3: TGTGCCAGCAGTTTCGACCGTAGCTCTGGAAACACCATATATTTT. As protein: CASSFDRSSGNTIYF. The V call is TRBV7-6, the J call TRBJ1-3; D not certain. The V end lost 6 bases, the J end lost 0 bases, and 12 bases lay between the germline ends. The germline CDR1 and CDR2 sequences are SGHVS and FNYEAQ. The CDR3 is 15 amino acids.

The J gene is TRBJ2-2, the V gene TRBV29-1; 7 bases fit TRBD2. Losses at the gene ends were 7 bases for V and 1 base for J; bases not matched to a gene: 6. Germline CDR1 is SQVTM and CDR2 is ANQGSEA. CDR3 length equals 14 residues. This CDR3 reads CSAGTMMNTGELFF. The CDR3 DNA follows: TGCAGCGCGGGGACTATGATGAACACCGGGGAGCTGTTTTTT.

This clone was observed a handful of times. This chain links TRBV9 with TRBJ1-2, with 7 positions matching TRBD1. V shed 5 bases and J 1 base; nucleotides not matched to a gene: 5. The CDR3 is made up of 14 amino acids. Germline V gene sequence: CDR1 SGDLS, CDR2 YYNGEE. The CDR3 nucleotides read TGTGCCAGCAGGACAGGGTTGGGTAACTATGGCTACACCTTC. It codes for CASRTGLGNYGYTF.

The chain links TRBV28 to TRBJ2-1; 10 bases are a match to TRBD2. The CDR3 sequence is 16 residues long. Looked up from germline, CDR1 is MDHEN and CDR2 is SYDVKM. The V gene end was trimmed by 6 bases and the J gene end by 6 bases; junction bases not matched to a gene: 11. CDR3 sequence (DNA): TGTGCCAGCAGGACGTCGGGGACTAGCGTTTTCAATGAGCAGTTCTTC. This gives the protein CASRTSGTSVFNEQFF.

This rearrangement joins TRBV7-9 to TRBJ2-3; D unresolved. CDR3 length: 15 amino acids. With 5 bases removed from V and 0 bases from J, the gap between germline ends came to 12 bases. Germline CDR1 SEHNR, CDR2 FQNEAQ (reference sequence). CDR3 nucleotide sequence: TGTGCCAGCAGCCAGATGGGCGGCAGCACAGATACGCAGTATTTT. Amino acids: CASSQMGGSTDTQYF.

V usage is TRBV6-5 and J usage is TRBJ1-1; D is uncertain. The CDR3 contains 14 residues. The ends were cut back, 4 bases at V and 1 base at J, with 10 bases in the middle. Germline V gene sequence: CDR1 MNHEY, CDR2 SVGAGI. The CDR3: CASSSETQNTEAFF. The DNA of the CDR3 is TGTGCCAGCAGTTCCGAGACCCAGAACACTGAAGCTTTCTTT.

The chain recombines TRBV4-1 with TRBJ2-5; 10 nucleotides align to TRBD2. This CDR3 spans 17 amino acids. The V gene end was trimmed by 4 bases and the J gene end by 5 bases; junction bases not matched to a gene: 13. CDR1 MGHRA and CDR2 YSYEKL come from the germline V gene. The CDR3 sequence is CASSPAPAGGSGETQYF. CDR3 DNA sequence: TGCGCCAGCAGCCCAGCCCCAGCGGGGGGGTCGGGGGAGACCCAGTACTTC.

DNA of the CDR3: TGCGCCAGCAGCTTGGGGTCAACCGGGACACTCGGAAACACCATATATTTT. It specifies CASSLGSTGTLGNTIYF. The V gene is TRBV5-1, the J gene TRBJ1-3; maybe TRBD1 (6 bases). The germline CDR1 and CDR2 sequences are SGHRS and YFSETQ. V was pared by 0 bases and J by 4 bases, with 17 bases between. This CDR3 has 17 amino acids.

This clone has just one count. CDR3: CASSYNLRYEQYF. The CDR3 DNA follows: TGTGCCAGCAGTTACAATTTGCGCTACGAGCAGTACTTC. V gene TRBV6-5 combines with J gene TRBJ2-5; D uncertain. The J call may be faulty, since TRBJ2-7 better matches the DNA end. This CDR3 spans 13 amino acids. Germline lookup yields CDR1 MNHEY and CDR2 SVGAGI.

The V gene is TRBV28, the J gene TRBJ2-3; no firm D call. Trimming removed 2 bases from V and 3 bases from J, with 6 bases in between. CDR1 and CDR2 (germline): MDHEN, SYDVKM. CDR3 length: 13 residues. The CDR3 loop is CASSLGSTDTQYF. CDR3 nucleotide sequence: TGTGCCAGCAGTTTAGGGTCGACAGATACGCAGTATTTT.

V usage is TRBV7-9 and J usage is TRBJ2-1, with D possibly matching TRBD2 (6 bases). Per germline, CDR1 SEHNR and CDR2 FQNEAQ (reference sequence). The CDR3 covers 15 residues. V lost 5 bases and J lost 6, with 17 bases in between. CDR3 nucleotide sequence: TGTGCCAGCAGCCACAGAGCTCTAGCGATCAATGAGCAGTTCTTC. It codes for CASSHRALAINEQFF.

This clone was counted once. The V call is TRBV30, the J call TRBJ2-5; weak D call: TRBD2 (7 bases). This CDR3 is built from 14 residues. Between the trimmed V and J ends, which lost 0 bases and 4 bases, there was a span of 12 bases. Germline V gene lookup returns CDR1 GTSNPN and CDR2 SVGIG (reference sequence). The CDR3 coding sequence is TGTGCCTGGAGTGTGGGGGGGGCGGGAGAGACCCAGTACTTC. Residues: CAWSVGGAGETQYF.

This chain uses TRBV11-2 with TRBJ2-3; D uncertain. CDR1 and CDR2 (germline): SGHAT, FQNNGV. CDR3 length: 13 amino acids. V lost 1 base to trimming and J lost 5 bases, with 7 bases between them. DNA of the CDR3: TGTGCCAGCAGCTTAGGTGGAGAAGATACGCAGTATTTT. Encoded protein: CASSLGGEDTQYF.

This clone was counted a few times. This chain joins TRBV5-1 and TRBJ2-1, with D possibly being TRBD1 (6 bases). The CDR3 totals 13 residues. The V and J ends lost 1 base and 10 bases respectively, with 12 bases between them. Germline assignment: CDR1 SGHRS and CDR2 YFSETQ. The CDR3 nucleotides read TGCGCCAGCAGCTTGTCGGACAGCCTCGAGCAGTTCTTC. Protein: CASSLSDSLEQFF.

The chain links TRBV5-1 to TRBJ2-1; 8 bases fit TRBD2. In germline, CDR1 is SGHRS, CDR2 YFSETQ. This CDR3 region has 16 residues. V dropped 0 bases and J dropped 4; count of bases not matched to a gene: 6. The DNA for the CDR3 is TGCGCCAGCAGCTTGGAACCGGGACTAGTATACAATGAGCAGTTCTTC. It codes for CASSLEPGLVYNEQFF.

The table lists this clone with a count of one. The chain uses TRBV6-4 and TRBJ2-1, with D tentatively TRBD1 or TRBD2 (6 bases each). CDR1 and CDR2 from the germline V gene are MRHNA and SNTAGT. This CDR3 is built from 14 residues. V lost 4 bases and J lost 7, with 14 bases in between. CDR3 region: CASSVTGGTNEQFF. The CDR3, as DNA: TGTGCCAGCAGTGTTACGGGCGGGACAAATGAGCAGTTCTTC.

This clone occurred a few times. V usage is TRBV28 and J usage is TRBJ1-1, with 11 bases identical to TRBD1. Germline lookup yields CDR1 MDHEN and CDR2 SYDVKM. J gave up 4 bases and V 2 bases, and 9 bases lay outside the gene matches. The CDR3 extends over 17 amino acids. The CDR3 region is CASSLGLWDRGGTEAFF. CDR3 nucleotides: TGTGCCAGCAGTTTAGGACTTTGGGACAGGGGGGGCACTGAAGCTTTCTTT.

The CDR3 spells CASSMGLAGYNEQFF. The CDR3 DNA follows: TGTGCCAGTAGTATGGGCCTAGCGGGTTACAATGAGCAGTTCTTC. The chain joins TRBV19 to TRBJ2-1, with 8 bases matching TRBD2. Germline V gene sequence: CDR1 LNHDA, CDR2 SQIVND (reference sequence). The CDR3 covers 15 residues. Trimming at V came to 3 bases and at J to 4 bases, leaving 5 bases not matched to a gene.